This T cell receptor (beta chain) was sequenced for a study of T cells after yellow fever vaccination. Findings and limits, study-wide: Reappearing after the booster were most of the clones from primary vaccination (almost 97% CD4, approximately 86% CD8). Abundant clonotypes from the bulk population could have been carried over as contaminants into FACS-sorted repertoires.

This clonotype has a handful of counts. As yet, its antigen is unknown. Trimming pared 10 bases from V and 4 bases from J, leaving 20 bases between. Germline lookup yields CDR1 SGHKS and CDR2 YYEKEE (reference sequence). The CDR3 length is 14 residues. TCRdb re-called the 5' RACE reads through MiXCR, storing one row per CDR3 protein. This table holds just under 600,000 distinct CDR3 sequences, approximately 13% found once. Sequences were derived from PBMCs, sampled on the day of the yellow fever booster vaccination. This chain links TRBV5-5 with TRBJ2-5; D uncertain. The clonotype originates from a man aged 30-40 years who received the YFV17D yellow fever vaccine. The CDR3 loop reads CACESVIGAETQYF. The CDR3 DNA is TGTGCCTGCGAAAGCGTAATCGGAGCAGAGACCCAGTACTTC.